This TCR beta chain was captured in a study of vaccination and CD4 T cells after COVID-19. Findings and limits, study-wide: The analysis of convalescent patients involved relatively few individuals and lacked early post-infection timepoints.

MiXCR, applied by TCRdb to the PCR reads, yields one record per CDR3 protein. The sample carries more than 20,000 distinct CDR3 sequences, 45% to 60% recorded once. Germline CDR1 is DFQATT and CDR2 is SNEGSKA (reference sequence). The V gene end was trimmed by 3 bases and the J gene end by 4 bases; junction bases not matched to a gene: 5. This CDR3 comprises 15 residues. This clonotype turned up a few times. Antigen unknown. J is TRBJ2-2 and V is TRBV20-1; 10 nucleotides align to TRBD1. The receptor comes from a human donor who had recovered from COVID-19. The sample here was CD4+ T cells from blood, taken before SARS-CoV-2 vaccination. CDR3 in DNA: TGCAGTGCTAGGCGGGGGACAGGGGTCACCGGGGAGCTGTTTTTT. This encodes CSARRGTGVTGELFF.